These T cell receptor beta chains were read from a single sample in a study of blood T cell repertoires in COVID-19. The data were produced by immunoSEQ multiplex PCR, yet TCRdb's version contains in-frame clones alone and is incomplete. The sample has about 160,000 clones, about 93% seen once. The sequenced material came from peripheral blood. These receptors were collected from a woman aged 50 to 65 with acute or convalescent COVID-19. Each CDR3 is given with its conserved first and last residue. D genes are given only for firm matches. Expanded clones are given a class, and other clones once, few, many or no size at all.

>TRBJ2-7|-|-|TRBV9
CASSVGDSREQYF
TGTGCCAGCAGCGTGGGGGACTCAAGAGAGCAGTACTTC
>TRBJ1-1|-|-|TRBV19
CASSIVAGFTEAFF
TGTGCCAGTAGTATAGTGGCCGGGTTCACTGAAGCTTTCTTT
>TRBJ2-3|TRBD1|-|TRBV6-5
CASSSYGDSSTDTQYF
TGTGCCAGCAGTTCCTATGGGGACAGTAGCACAGATACGCAGTATTTT
>TRBJ2-2|-|-|TRBV21-1
CASTDSTNTGELFF
TGTGCCAGTACGGACAGCACGAACACCGGGGAGCTGTTTTTT
>TRBJ1-2|-|-|TRBV5-5
CASSEVRGVRGYGYTF
TGTGCCAGCAGCGAAGTCCGGGGGGTGAGAGGATATGGCTACACCTTC
>TRBJ1-3|-|-|TRBV30
CAWRPKTAASGNTIYF
TGTGCCTGGAGACCGAAAACCGCGGCCAGCGGAAACACCATATATTTT
>TRBJ1-4|TRBD1|-|TRBV5-1
CASSGTGGAGEKLFF
TGCGCCAGCAGCGGGACAGGGGGCGCGGGTGAAAAACTGTTTTTT
>TRBJ1-1|-|-|TRBV14
CASSQDLGGRGAEAFF
TGTGCCAGCAGCCAAGATTTAGGAGGGCGGGGGGCTGAAGCTTTCTTT
>TRBJ1-1|TRBD1|-|TRBV3-1/TRBV3-2
CASSQGQGAWAFF
TGTGCCAGCAGCCAGGGACAGGGGGCCTGGGCTTTCTTT
>TRBJ2-2|-|-|TRBV5-4
CASSLEVGGTGELFF
TGTGCCAGCAGCTTGGAGGTTGGGGGGACCGGGGAGCTGTTTTTT
>TRBJ1-2|TRBD1|-|TRBV5-6
CASSPSGTDYGYTF
TGTGCCAGCAGCCCCTCCGGGACAGACTATGGCTACACCTTC
>TRBJ1-6|-|-|TRBV5-1
CASSFGPSPGTPTNSPLHF
TGCGCCAGCAGCTTCGGCCCGTCTCCTGGGACACCCACTAATTCACCCCTCCACTTT
>TRBJ1-2|-|-|TRBV10-3
CAISEGRGYGYTF
TGTGCCATCAGTGAAGGGAGGGGATATGGCTACACCTTC
>TRBJ2-3|-|-|TRBV7-2
CASSFQTGSPTDTQYF
TGTGCCAGCAGCTTTCAAACAGGGTCCCCCACAGATACGCAGTATTTT
>TRBJ2-2|-|-|TRBV9
CASSEVGRNTGELFF
TGTGCCAGCAGCGAAGTCGGTCGGAACACCGGGGAGCTGTTTTTT
>TRBJ1-3|-|-|TRBV29-1
CSAKLGGRNTIYF
TGCAGCGCGAAACTAGGGGGTCGAAACACCATATATTTT
>TRBJ1-5|-|-|TRBV4-3
CASSQDDTGVTPQHF
TGCGCCAGCAGCCAAGACGACACCGGTGTAACGCCCCAGCATTTT
>TRBJ1-4|-|-|TRBV21-1
CATRRRPRLTNEKLFF
TGTGCCACCCGGAGGCGGCCCAGATTAACTAATGAAAAACTGTTTTTT
>TRBJ2-3|-|-|TRBV5-4
CASSLGQNTQYF
TGTGCCAGCAGCTTGGGACAGAATACGCAGTATTTT
>TRBJ2-7|-|-|TRBV2
CASSYPGVVAEEQYF
TGTGCCAGCAGTTACCCCGGGGTGGTAGCAGAGGAGCAGTACTTC
>TRBJ2-1|-|-|TRBV10-1
CASSKTGHPWNEQFF
TGCGCCAGCAGTAAAACAGGGCACCCTTGGAATGAGCAGTTCTTC
>TRBJ1-3|TRBD1|-|TRBV5-1
CASSSTGEGNTIYF
TGCGCCAGCAGCTCGACAGGGGAGGGAAACACCATATATTTT
>TRBJ1-5|-|-|TRBV20-1
CSASAGVNQPQHF
TGCAGTGCTAGTGCGGGAGTTAATCAGCCCCAGCATTTT
>TRBJ1-4|TRBD1|-|TRBV24-1
CATSDSRSRDRAKLFF
TGTGCCACCAGTGATTCCCGGTCCCGGGACAGGGCGAAACTGTTTTTT
>TRBJ1-2|-|-|TRBV6-5
CASSYSTFLREGYTF
TGTGCCAGCAGTTACTCGACCTTTCTTCGGGAGGGCTACACCTTC
>TRBJ2-7|-|-|TRBV28
CASSPPGGGYYEQYF
TGTGCCAGCAGCCCTCCCGGAGGAGGTTACTACGAGCAGTACTTC
>TRBJ1-5|-|-|TRBV6-1
CASSDEIYSNQPQHF
TGTGCCAGCAGTGACGAGATCTATAGCAATCAGCCCCAGCATTTT
>TRBJ2-3|-|-|TRBV5-1
CASSASPYSRTDTQYF
TGCGCCAGCAGCGCTTCCCCCTACAGCCGCACAGATACGCAGTATTTT
>TRBJ2-1|TRBD2|-|TRBV20-1
CSASSGRWNEQFF
TGCAGTGCTAGTAGCGGGAGGTGGAATGAGCAGTTCTTC
>TRBJ1-2|-|once|TRBV3-1/TRBV3-2
CASSQEGTNYGYTF
TGTGCCAGCAGCCAAGAGGGCACTAACTATGGCTACACCTTC
>TRBJ1-1|-|-|TRBV7-9
CASSLFETEKTEAFF
TGTGCCAGCAGCTTATTTGAGACTGAGAAGACTGAAGCTTTCTTT
>TRBJ1-1|-|-|TRBV3-1/TRBV3-2
CASSQTRGAAFF
TGTGCCAGCAGCCAGACAAGGGGCGCGGCTTTCTTT
>TRBJ1-2|-|once|TRBV6-5
CASSYSGGGGYTF
TGTGCCAGCAGTTACTCGGGGGGAGGGGGCTACACCTTC
>TRBJ2-7|TRBD1|-|TRBV7-9
CASTSRDSGTYEQYF
TGTGCCAGCACCTCTAGGGACAGCGGTACCTACGAGCAGTACTTC
>TRBJ1-2|-|-|TRBV5-1
CASSLGQTTIYGYTF
TGCGCCAGCAGCTTGGGACAGACCACCATCTATGGCTACACCTTC
>TRBJ1-5|TRBD1|-|TRBV6-5
CASRLGTANQPQHF
TGTGCCAGCAGACTAGGGACAGCCAATCAGCCCCAGCATTTT
>TRBJ1-2|-|-|TRBV5-3
CARSPPGNGYGYTF
TGTGCCAGAAGCCCCCCGGGTAACGGCTATGGCTACACCTTC
>TRBJ2-1|TRBD1|-|TRBV15
CATSRDSLFNNEQFF
TGTGCCACCAGCCGGGACAGCCTTTTTAACAATGAGCAGTTCTTC
>TRBJ2-5|-|-|TRBV20-1
CSASGASYQETQYF
TGCAGTGCTAGTGGGGCGAGCTACCAAGAGACCCAGTACTTC
>TRBJ1-5|TRBD1|-|TRBV30
CAWSWTGLSNQPQHF
TGTGCCTGGAGTTGGACAGGGCTAAGCAATCAGCCCCAGCATTTT
>TRBJ1-1|TRBD1|-|TRBV29-1
CSVGDRGFTEAFF
TGCAGCGTTGGGGACAGGGGGTTCACTGAAGCTTTCTTT
>TRBJ1-2|-|-|TRBV10-3
CAISSAAYYGYTF
TGTGCCATCAGCTCGGCGGCCTACTATGGCTACACCTTC
>TRBJ1-2|-|-|TRBV2
CASRTGGDVSGYTF
TGTGCCAGCCGCACCGGAGGGGACGTCTCGGGCTACACCTTC
>TRBJ1-1|-|few|TRBV7-8
CASSKEGRNTEAFF
TGTGCCAGCAGCAAAGAGGGCAGGAACACTGAAGCTTTCTTT